This T cell receptor beta chain was retrieved from a study of blood T cells in healthy people across ages. Study findings and constraints: CMV status of donors was not determined, possibly confounding expanded clonotype changes. In these data, TCR beta diversity tracked strongly with naive T cell percentage.

The use of a sample-barcoded 5' primer and a J-beta primer mix characterized a second PCR of roughly 7 to 11 cycles. TCRdb analysed the 5' RACE reads with MiXCR anew, one entry per CDR3 protein. The sample lists about 720,000 distinct CDR3 sequences, approximately 22% occurring once. Of note for this clonotype: What it binds is unknown.

The CDR3 sequence is 17 residues long. Per the germline V gene, CDR1 is SQVTM and CDR2 is ANQGSEA. Trimming took 4 bases from V and 2 from J; bases not matched to a gene: 15. The chain recombines TRBV29-1 with TRBJ2-5, with 8 bases aligning to TRBD1. The source is a man in his sixties or seventies in good health. What was sequenced was blood. The CDR3, as DNA: TGCAGCGTTGCCCTCTATGCGGGACAGGCTATACAAGAGACCCAGTACTTC. Its translation is CSVALYAGQAIQETQYF. Based on the CDR3 plus reference TRBV29-1 and TRBJ2-5, the full variable domain is SAVISQKPSRDICQRGTSLTIQCQVDSQVTMMFWYRQQPGQSLTLIATANQGSEATYESGFVIDKFPISRPNLTFSTLTVSNMSPEDSSIYLCSVALYAGQAIQETQYFGPGTRLLVL.